One and the same sample provided the 5 T cell receptor beta chains below, sequenced in a study of somatic mutations in cytotoxic T cells in rheumatoid arthritis. Profiling relied on immunoSEQ multiplex PCR, and the TCRdb table lists in-frame clones only, not all of them. The table includes roughly 13,000 clones, about 77% detected once. Sequences were obtained from CD8+ T cells sorted from blood. These TCRs come from an adult with rheumatoid arthritis.

The V gene is TRBV18, the J gene TRBJ2-2; 11 bases fit TRBD2. The CDR3 has 17 residues. Trimming cost V 2 bases and J 7 bases; bases outside gene matches: 9. Germline assignment: CDR1 KGHSH and CDR2 LQKENI. The CDR3 sequence: CASSPGLAGSLDGELFF. The CDR3, as DNA: TGTGCCAGCTCACCAGGACTAGCGGGCTCCCTCGACGGGGAGCTGTTTTTT.

V and J are TRBV15 and TRBJ2-5; 8 bases fit TRBD1. Trimming took 5 bases from V and 5 from J; bases not matched to a gene: 13. The CDR3 consists of 16 residues. The germline V gene has CDR1 LNHNV and CDR2 YYDKDF (reference sequence). This chain's CDR3 is CATSGGTTGVWETQYF. The CDR3 coding sequence is TGTGCCACCAGCGGGGGTACGACAGGGGTCTGGGAGACCCAGTACTTC.

This clone was recorded once. The chain links TRBV19 to TRBJ1-2, with 7 nucleotides matching TRBD1. The CDR3 is made up of 11 amino acids. J was trimmed by 4 bases and V by 9 bases; bases with no gene match: 2. The germline CDR1 and CDR2 sequences are LNHDA and SQIVND (reference sequence). For the CDR3, the DNA is TGTGCCAGCGGGACAGCCTATGGCTACACCTTC. This codes for CASGTAYGYTF.

In nucleotides, the CDR3 is TGCGCCAGCAGCCCCTCGATTCTCTACAATGAGCAGTTCTTC. Translated: CASSPSILYNEQFF. The genes are TRBV10-1 and TRBJ2-1; D remains unclear. The CDR3 length is 14 residues. The V end was cut by 6 bases, the J end by 3 bases, with 12 bases between. Germline CDR1 is WNHNN and CDR2 is SYGVQD (reference sequence).

The genes are TRBV9 and TRBJ2-7; 7 bases fit TRBD1. This CDR3 region has 14 residues. Germline CDR1 and CDR2: SGDLS and YYNGEE. Losses at the gene ends were 0 bases for V and 2 bases for J; bases not matched to a gene: 2. The CDR3 bases are TGTGCCAGCAGCGTAGGAGGGACAGCCTACGAGCAGTACTTC. Translating it yields CASSVGGTAYEQYF.